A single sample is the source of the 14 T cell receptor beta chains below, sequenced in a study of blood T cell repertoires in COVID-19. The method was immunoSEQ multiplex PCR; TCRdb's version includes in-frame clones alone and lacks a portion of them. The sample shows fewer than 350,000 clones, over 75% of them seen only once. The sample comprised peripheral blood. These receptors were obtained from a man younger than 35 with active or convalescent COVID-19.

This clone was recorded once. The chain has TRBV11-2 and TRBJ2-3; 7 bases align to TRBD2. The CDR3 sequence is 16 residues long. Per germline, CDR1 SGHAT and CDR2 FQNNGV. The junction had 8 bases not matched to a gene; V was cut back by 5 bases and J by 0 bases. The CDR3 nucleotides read TGTGCCAGCAGCCCCGAGCTCGGGGGGAGCACAGATACGCAGTATTTT. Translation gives CASSPELGGSTDTQYF.

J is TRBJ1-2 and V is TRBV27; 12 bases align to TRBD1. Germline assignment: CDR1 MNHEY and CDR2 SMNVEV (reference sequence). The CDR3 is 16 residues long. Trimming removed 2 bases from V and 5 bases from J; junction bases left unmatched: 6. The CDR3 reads CASSLMGQGASYGYTF. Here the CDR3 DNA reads TGTGCCAGCAGTTTAATGGGACAGGGGGCGTCATATGGCTACACCTTC.

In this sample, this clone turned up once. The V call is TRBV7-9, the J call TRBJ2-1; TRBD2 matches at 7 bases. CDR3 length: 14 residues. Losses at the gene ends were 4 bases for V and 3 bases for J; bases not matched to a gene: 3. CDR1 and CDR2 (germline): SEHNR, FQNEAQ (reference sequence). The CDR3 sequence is CASSSGTIYNEQFF. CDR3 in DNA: TGTGCCAGCAGCTCCGGGACTATCTACAATGAGCAGTTCTTC. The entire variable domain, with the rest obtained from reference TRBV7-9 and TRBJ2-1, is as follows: DTGVSQNPRHKITKRGQNVTFRCDPISEHNRLYWYRQTLGQGPEFLTYFQNEAQLEKSRLLSDRFSAERPKGSFSTLEIQRTEQGDSAMYLCASSSGTIYNEQFFGPGTRLTVL.

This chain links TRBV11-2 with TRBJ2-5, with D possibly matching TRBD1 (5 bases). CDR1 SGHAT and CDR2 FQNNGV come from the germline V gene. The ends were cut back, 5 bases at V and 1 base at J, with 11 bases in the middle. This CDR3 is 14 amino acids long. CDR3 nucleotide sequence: TGTGCCAGCAGCCCCTCGGACACCCAAGAGACCCAGTACTTC. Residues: CASSPSDTQETQYF.

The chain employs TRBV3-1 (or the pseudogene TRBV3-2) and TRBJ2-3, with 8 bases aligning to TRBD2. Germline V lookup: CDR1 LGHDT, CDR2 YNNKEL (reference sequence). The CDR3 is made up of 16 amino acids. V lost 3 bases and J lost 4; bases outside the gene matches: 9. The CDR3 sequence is CASSQLSGGGADTQYF. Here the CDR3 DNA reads TGTGCCAGCAGCCAGCTAAGCGGGGGCGGGGCAGATACGCAGTATTTT.

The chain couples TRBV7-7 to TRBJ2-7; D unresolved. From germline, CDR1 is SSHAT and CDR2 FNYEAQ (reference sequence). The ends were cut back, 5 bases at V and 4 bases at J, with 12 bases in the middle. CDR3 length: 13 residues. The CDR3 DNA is TGTGCCAGCAGCGTGACAACAGATTACGAGCAGTACTTC. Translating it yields CASSVTTDYEQYF.

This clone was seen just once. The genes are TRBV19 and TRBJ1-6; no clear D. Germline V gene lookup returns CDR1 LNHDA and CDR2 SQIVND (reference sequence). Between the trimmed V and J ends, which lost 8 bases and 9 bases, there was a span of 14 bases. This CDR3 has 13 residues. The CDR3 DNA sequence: TGTGCCAGTTTTGGAGGGAGTGGTTCACCCCTCCACTTT. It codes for CASFGGSGSPLHF.

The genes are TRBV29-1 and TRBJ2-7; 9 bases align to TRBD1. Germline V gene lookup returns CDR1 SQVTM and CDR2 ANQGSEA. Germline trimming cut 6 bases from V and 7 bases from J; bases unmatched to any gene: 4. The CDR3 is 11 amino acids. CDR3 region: CSVGQGKEQYF. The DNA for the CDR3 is TGCAGCGTCGGACAGGGGAAAGAGCAGTACTTC.

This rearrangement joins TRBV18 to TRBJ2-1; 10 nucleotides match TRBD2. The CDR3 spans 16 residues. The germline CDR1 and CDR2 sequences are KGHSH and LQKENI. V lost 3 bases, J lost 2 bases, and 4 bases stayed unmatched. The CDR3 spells CASSPVAGGTYNEQFF. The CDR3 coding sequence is TGTGCCAGCTCACCGGTAGCGGGGGGTACCTACAATGAGCAGTTCTTC.

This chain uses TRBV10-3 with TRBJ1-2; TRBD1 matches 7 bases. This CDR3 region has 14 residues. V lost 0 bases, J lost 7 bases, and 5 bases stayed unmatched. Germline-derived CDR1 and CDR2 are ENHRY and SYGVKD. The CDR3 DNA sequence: TGTGCCATCAGTGAGTCAACAGGGGTGGTTGGCTACACCTTC. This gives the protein CAISESTGVVGYTF.

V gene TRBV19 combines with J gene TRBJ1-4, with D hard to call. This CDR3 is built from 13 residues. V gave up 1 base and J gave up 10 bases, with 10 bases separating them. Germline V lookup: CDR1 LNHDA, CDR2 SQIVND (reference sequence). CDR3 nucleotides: TGTGCCAGTAGTATAGGCAGGAACGGAAAACTGTTTTTT. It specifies CASSIGRNGKLFF.

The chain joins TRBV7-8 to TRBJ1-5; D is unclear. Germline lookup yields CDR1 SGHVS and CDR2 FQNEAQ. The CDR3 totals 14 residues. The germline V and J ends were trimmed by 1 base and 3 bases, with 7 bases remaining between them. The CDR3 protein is CASSLGAPNQPQHF. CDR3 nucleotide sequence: TGTGCCAGCAGCTTAGGGGCACCCAATCAGCCCCAGCATTTT. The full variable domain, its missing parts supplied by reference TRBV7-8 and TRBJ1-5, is GAGVSQSPRYKVAKRGQDVALRCDPISGHVSLFWYQQALGQGPEFLTYFQNEAQLDKSGLPSDRFFAERPEGSVSTLKIQRTQQEDSAVYLCASSLGAPNQPQHFGDGTRLSIL.

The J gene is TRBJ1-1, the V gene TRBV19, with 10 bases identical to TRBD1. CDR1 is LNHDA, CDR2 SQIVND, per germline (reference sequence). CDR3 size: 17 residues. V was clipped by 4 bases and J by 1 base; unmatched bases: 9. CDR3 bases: TGTGCCAGTAGTAGCGGGACAGGGGCTCTTAAGAACACTGAAGCTTTCTTT. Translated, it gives CASSSGTGALKNTEAFF.

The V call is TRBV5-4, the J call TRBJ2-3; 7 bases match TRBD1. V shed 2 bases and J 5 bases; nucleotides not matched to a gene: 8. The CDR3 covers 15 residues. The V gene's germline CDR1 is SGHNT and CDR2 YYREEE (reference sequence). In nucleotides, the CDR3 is TGTGCCAGCAGCTTCCAGTCCCGGGACAGAGATACGCAGTATTTT. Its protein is CASSFQSRDRDTQYF.